The present T cell receptor beta chain was sequenced within a study of blood T cell repertoires in COVID-19. At the level of the study: Acute and convalescent COVID-19 specimens originated in the United States, Italy and Spain.

As handled by the study authors: Amplified reference gene primers provided the basis for estimating nucleated cell counts. Clones were sequenced by immunoSEQ multiplex PCR, and TCRdb holds only the in-frame ones, with some missing. V, J and clone size were drawn from that table, and D and trimming were deduced from the DNA. This table holds around 370,000 clones, 87% found once. The V end lost 1 base, the J end lost 0 bases, and 5 bases lay between the germline ends. The CDR3 extends over 14 amino acids. Germline assignment: CDR1 SGDLS and CDR2 YYNGEE. Seattle patients were enrolled during active infection and followed longitudinally.

The chain combines TRBV9 with TRBJ2-1; no definite D call. The sequencing sample was made of peripheral blood. This clonotype originated in a woman aged 45-65 years with COVID-19, enrolled during active disease. The CDR3 is CASSVWSSYNEQFF. The CDR3, as DNA: TGTGCCAGCAGCGTATGGAGCTCCTACAATGAGCAGTTCTTC. Filled out from reference TRBV9 and TRBJ2-1, the complete variable domain reads DSGVTQTPKHLITATGQRVTLRCSPRSGDLSVYWYQQSLDQGLQFLIQYYNGEERAKGNILERFSAQQFPDLHSELNLSSLELGDSALYFCASSVWSSYNEQFFGPGTRLTVL.